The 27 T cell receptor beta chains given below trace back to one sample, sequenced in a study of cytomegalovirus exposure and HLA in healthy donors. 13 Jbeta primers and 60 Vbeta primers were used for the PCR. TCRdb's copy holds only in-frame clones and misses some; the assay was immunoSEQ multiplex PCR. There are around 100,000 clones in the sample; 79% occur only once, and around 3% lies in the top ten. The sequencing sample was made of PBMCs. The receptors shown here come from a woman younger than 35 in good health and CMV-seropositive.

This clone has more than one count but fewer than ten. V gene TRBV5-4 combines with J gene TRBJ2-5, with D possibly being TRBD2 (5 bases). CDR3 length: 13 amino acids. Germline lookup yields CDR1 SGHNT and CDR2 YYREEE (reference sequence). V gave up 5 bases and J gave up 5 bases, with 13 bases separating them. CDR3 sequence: CASSRDWRETQYF. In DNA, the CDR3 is TGTGCCAGCAGTCGTGACTGGAGGGAGACCCAGTACTTC.

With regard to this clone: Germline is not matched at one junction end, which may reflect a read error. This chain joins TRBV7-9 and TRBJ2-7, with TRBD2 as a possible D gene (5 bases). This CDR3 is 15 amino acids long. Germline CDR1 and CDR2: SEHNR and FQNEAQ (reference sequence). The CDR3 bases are TGTTCCAGCAGCTTAGTCGTGGTGGGAGAATACGAGCAGTACTTC. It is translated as CSSSLVVVGEYEQYF.

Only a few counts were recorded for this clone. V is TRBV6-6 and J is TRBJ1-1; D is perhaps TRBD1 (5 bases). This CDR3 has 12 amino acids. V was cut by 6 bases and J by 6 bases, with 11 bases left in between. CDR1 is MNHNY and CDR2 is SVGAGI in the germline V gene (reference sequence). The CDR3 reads CASRRGAAEAFF. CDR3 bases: TGTGCCAGCAGACGCGGGGCTGCTGAAGCTTTCTTT.

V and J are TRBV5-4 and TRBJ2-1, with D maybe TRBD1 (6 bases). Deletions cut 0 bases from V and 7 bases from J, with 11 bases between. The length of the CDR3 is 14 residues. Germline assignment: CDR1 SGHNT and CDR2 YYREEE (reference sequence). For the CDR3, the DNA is TGTGCCAGCAGCTTGGAATGGGGGCGGAATGAGCAGTTCTTC. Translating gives CASSLEWGRNEQFF.

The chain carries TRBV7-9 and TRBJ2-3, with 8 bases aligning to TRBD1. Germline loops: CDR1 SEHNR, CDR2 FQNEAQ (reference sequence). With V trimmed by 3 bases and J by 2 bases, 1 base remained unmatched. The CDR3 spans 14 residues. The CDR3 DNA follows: TGTGCCAGCAGCTTGGGACAGGTCACAGATACGCAGTATTTT. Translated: CASSLGQVTDTQYF.

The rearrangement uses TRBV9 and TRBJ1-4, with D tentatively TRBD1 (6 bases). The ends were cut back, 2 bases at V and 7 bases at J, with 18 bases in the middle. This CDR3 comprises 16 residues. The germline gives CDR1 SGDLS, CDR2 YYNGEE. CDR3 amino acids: CASSVSVQGRGEKLFF. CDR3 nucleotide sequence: TGTGCCAGCAGCGTTTCGGTACAGGGAAGGGGTGAAAAACTGTTTTTT.

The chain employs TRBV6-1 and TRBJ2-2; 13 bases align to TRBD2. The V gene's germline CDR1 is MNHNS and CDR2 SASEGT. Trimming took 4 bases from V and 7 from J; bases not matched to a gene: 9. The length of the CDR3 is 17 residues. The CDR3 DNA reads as TGTGCCAGCAGTGGCCCGGGACTAGCGGGATTGAACGGGGAGCTGTTTTTT. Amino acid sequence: CASSGPGLAGLNGELFF.

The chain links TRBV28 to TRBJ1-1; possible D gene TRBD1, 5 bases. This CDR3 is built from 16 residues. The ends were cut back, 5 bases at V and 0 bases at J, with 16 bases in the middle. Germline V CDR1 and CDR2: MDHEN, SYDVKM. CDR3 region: CASSPSTAPMNTEAFF. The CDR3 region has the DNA TGTGCCAGCAGTCCATCGACAGCCCCCATGAACACTGAAGCTTTCTTT.

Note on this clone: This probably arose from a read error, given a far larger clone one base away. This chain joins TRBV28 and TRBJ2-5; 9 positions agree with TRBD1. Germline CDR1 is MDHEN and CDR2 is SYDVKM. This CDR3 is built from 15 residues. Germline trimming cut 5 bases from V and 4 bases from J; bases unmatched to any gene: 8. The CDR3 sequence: CASSVEQGAGETQYF. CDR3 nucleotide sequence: TGTGCCAGCAGTGTAGAACAGGGGGCGGGAGAGACCCAGTACTTC.

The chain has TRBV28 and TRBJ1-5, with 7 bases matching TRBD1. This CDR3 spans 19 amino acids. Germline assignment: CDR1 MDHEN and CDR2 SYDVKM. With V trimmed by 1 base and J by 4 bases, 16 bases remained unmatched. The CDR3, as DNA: TGTGCCAGCAGTTTATTAAGTCGGCCCCAGGGGGAAACGAATCAGCCCCAGCATTTT. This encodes CASSLLSRPQGETNQPQHF.

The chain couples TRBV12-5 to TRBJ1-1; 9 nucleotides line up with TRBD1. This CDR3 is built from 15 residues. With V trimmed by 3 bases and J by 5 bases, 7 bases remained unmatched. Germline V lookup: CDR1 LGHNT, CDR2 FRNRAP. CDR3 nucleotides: TGTGCTAGTGGTTTCCCCGGACAGGGGAGGACTGAAGCTTTCTTT. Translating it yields CASGFPGQGRTEAFF.

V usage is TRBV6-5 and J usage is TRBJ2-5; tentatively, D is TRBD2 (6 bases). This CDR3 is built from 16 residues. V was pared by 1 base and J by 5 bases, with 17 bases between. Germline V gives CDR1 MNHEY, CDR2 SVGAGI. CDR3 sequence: CASSYYAEGSRETQYF. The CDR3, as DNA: TGTGCCAGCAGTTACTATGCGGAGGGGTCTAGGGAGACCCAGTACTTC.

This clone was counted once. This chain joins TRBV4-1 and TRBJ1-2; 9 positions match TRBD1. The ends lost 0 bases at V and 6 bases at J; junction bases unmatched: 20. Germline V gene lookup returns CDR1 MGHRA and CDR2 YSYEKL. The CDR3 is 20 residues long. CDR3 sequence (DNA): TGCGCCAGCAGCCAAGAAATGGACCCGGGACAGGGTGTGTGGCGTAATGGCTACACCTTC. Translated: CASSQEMDPGQGVWRNGYTF.

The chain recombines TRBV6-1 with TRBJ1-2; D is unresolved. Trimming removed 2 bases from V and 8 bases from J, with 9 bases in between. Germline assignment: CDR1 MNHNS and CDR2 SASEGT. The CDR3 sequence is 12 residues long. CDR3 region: CASSENTGGYTF. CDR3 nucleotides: TGTGCCAGCAGTGAAAATACCGGGGGCTACACCTTC.

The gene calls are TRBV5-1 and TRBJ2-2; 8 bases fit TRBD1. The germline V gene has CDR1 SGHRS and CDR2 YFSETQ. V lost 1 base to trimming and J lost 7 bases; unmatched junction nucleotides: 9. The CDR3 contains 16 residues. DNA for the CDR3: TGCGCCAGCAGCTTGAATGGAGGACAGGGAGACGGGGAGCTGTTTTTT. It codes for CASSLNGGQGDGELFF.

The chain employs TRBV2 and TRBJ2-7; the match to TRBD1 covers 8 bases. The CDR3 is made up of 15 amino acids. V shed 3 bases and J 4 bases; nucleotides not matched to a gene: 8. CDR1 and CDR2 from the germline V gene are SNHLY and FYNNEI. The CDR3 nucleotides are TGTGCCAGCAGTGAGGACAGGGCGGGAAATTACGAGCAGTACTTC. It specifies CASSEDRAGNYEQYF. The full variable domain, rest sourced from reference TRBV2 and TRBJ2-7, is EPEVTQTPSHQVTQMGQEVILRCVPISNHLYFYWYRQILGQKVEFLVSFYNNEISEKSEIFDDQFSVERPDGSNFTLKIRSTKLEDSAMYFCASSEDRAGNYEQYFGPGTRLTVT.

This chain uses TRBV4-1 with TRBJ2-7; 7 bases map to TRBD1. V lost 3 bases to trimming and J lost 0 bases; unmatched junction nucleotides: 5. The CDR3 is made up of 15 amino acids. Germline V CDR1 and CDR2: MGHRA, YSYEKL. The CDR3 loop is CASSHRDSYSYEQYF. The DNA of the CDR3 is TGCGCCAGCAGCCACCGGGACAGCTACTCCTACGAGCAGTACTTC.

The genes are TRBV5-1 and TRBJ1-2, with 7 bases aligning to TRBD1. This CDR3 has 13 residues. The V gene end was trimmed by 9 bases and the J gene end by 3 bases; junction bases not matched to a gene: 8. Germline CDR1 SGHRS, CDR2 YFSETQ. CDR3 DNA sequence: TGCGCCACCAACCCAGGGACAGACTATGGCTACACCTTC. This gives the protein CATNPGTDYGYTF.

CDR3 amino acids: CASSPQAEDTTEAFF. Here the CDR3 DNA reads TGTGCCAGCAGCCCTCAGGCCGAGGACACCACTGAAGCTTTCTTT. V gene TRBV7-3 combines with J gene TRBJ1-1, with D perhaps TRBD1 (5 bases). V gave up 5 bases and J gave up 4 bases, with 17 bases separating them. CDR3 length equals 15 residues. Germline V gene sequence: CDR1 SGHTA, CDR2 FQGTGA.

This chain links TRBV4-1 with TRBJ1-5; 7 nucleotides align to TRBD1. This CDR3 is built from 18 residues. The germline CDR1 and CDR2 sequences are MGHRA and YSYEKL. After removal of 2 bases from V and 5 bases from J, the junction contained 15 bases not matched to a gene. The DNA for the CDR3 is TGCGCCAGCAGCCAATTAACCCCTAGGGGGCGAATGGATCAGCCCCAGCATTTT. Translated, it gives CASSQLTPRGRMDQPQHF.

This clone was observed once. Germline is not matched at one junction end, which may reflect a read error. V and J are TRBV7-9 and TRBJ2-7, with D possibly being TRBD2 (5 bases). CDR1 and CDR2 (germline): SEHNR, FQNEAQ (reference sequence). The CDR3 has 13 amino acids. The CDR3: CSSSLRSGDEQYF. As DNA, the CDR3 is TGTTCCAGCAGCTTGAGATCCGGGGACGAGCAGTACTTC. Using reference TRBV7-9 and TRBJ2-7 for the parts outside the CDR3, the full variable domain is DTGVSQNPRHKITKRGQNVTFRCDPISEHNRLYWYRQTLGQGPEFLTYFQNEAQLEKSRLLSDRFSAERPKGSFSTLEIQRTEQGDSAMYLCSSSLRSGDEQYFGPGTRLTVT.

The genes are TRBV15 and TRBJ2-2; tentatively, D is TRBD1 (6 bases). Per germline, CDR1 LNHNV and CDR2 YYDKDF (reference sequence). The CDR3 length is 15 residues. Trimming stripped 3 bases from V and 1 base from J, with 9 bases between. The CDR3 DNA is TGTGCCACCAGCAGGGGACACGAGAACACCGGGGAGCTGTTTTTT. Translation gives CATSRGHENTGELFF.

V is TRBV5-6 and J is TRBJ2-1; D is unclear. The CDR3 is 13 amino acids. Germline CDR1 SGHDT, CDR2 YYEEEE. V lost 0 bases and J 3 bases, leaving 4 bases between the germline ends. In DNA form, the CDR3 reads TGTGCCAGCAGCTTGGACAGCTACAATGAGCAGTTCTTC. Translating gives CASSLDSYNEQFF.

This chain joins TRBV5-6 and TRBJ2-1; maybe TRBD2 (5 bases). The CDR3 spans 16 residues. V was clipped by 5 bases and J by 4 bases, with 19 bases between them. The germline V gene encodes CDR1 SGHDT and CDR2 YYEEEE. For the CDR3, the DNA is TGTGCCAGCAGTATAGAGGGTCCCCGTCCTTACAATGAGCAGTTCTTC. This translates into CASSIEGPRPYNEQFF.

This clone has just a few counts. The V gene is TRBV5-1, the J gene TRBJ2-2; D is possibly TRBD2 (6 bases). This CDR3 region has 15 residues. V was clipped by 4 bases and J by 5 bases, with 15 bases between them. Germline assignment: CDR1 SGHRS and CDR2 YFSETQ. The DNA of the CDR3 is TGCGCCAGCAGCCGGTTCCTAGCGCTAACCGGGGAGCTGTTTTTT. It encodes CASSRFLALTGELFF. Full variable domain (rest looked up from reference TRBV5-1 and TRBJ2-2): KAGVTQTPRYLIKTRGQQVTLSCSPISGHRSVSWYQQTPGQGLQFLFEYFSETQRNKGNFPGRFSGRQFSNSRSEMNVSTLELGDSALYLCASSRFLALTGELFFGEGSRLTVL.

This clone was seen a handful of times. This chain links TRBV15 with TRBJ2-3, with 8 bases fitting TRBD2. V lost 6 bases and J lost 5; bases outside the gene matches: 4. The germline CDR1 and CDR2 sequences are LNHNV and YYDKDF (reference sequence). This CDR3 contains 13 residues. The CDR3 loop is CATRSLAGDTQYF. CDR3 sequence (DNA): TGTGCCACCAGGTCTCTAGCGGGAGATACGCAGTATTTT.

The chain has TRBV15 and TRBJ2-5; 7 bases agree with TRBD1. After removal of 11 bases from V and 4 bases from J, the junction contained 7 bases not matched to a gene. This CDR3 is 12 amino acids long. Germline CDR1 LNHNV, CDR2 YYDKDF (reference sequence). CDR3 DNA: TGTGCCTCATCACAGGGGTCAGAGACCCAGTACTTC. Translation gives CASSQGSETQYF. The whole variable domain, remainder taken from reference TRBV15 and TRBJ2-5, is DAMVIQNPRYQVTQFGKPVTLSCSQTLNHNVMYWYQQKSSQAPKLLFHYYDKDFNNEADTPDNFQSRRPNTSFCFLDIRSPGLGDTAMYLCASSQGSETQYFGPGTRLLVL.